Here is one T cell receptor (beta chain) with its context. Which antigen it targets is not known. Nothing much larger sits one base from this clone, and base qualities are not available. Each collaborating institution followed its own protocols to collect whole blood in K2EDTA tubes. For TCRbeta analysis, collaborators shipped samples in one of three forms: frozen whole blood, isolated PBMCs, or DNA extracted from either of those sample types. TCRbeta CDR3 regions were amplified from genomic DNA using the immunoSEQ Assay, a bias-controlled multiplex PCR. In the source study's methods: The number of nucleated cells in each sample was estimated by amplification of reference gene primers within the assay. Sequence reads were collapsed and filtered to measure the absolute abundance of every unique TCRbeta CDR3 rearrangement. For each sample, productive Simpson clonality was calculated as the square root of Simpson's diversity index over productive rearrangements. The source is immuneACCESS, and TCRdb retained only in-frame sequences with V and J called. Part of the clones is not carried over; for the studies checked, unresolved V genes explain less than half of this, and the remainder is unexplained. D and trimming were read from the DNA, whereas the V and J calls and clone size are those reported in that table. The sample has 20,000 or so clones on record, 80% to 90% of them singletons. The biggest ten clones account for roughly 3.2% of the sample.

The cysteine opens and the phenylalanine closes a CDR3 of 14 amino acids. Only the CDR3 DNA is retained, 42 bases long and in frame from the first base. Reading the germline V gene gives CDR1 SGHRS and CDR2 YFSETQ. V is reduced by 0 bases and J by 0 bases, leaving a spacing of 6 bases between them. This entry is derived from a study of blood T cell repertoires in COVID-19 (dated by TCRdb to 2018 to 2020). For context, the study as a whole: Samples from collaborators originated in the United States, Italy and Spain and spanned both the acute and convalescent phases of COVID-19. The material from the prospective study consisted of cDNA or gDNA derived from T cells, B-cell-depleted T cells, or PBMCs. Subjects who had been exposed to COVID-19, were actively infected with it, or had recovered from it provided the deeply sampled blood TCRbeta repertoires that made up the dataset. The repertoires were made available in a free public database intended to serve as a resource for research on the immune response to SARS-CoV-2. The samples were drawn from two sources: the first 160 participants of the ongoing ImmuneRACE study, and 950 to 1,500 subjects contributed by 6 global collaborators. Nearly every sample came with metadata listing a de-identified subject ID, COVID-19 status, age in years and sex. HLA class I and class II types, where available, came from metadata supplied by the sample provider rather than from assay-based typing. The paper as a whole reports these results and caveats: How much clinical and demographic metadata was included differed by source and by participant, and the metadata was provided uncurated.

The sequenced material came from peripheral blood. The V gene is TRBV5-1 and the J gene is TRBJ1-1, with the D gene call left open. The source is a human donor in a cohort sampled during active COVID-19. The DNA sequence is given as TGCGCCAGCAGCTTGGGTTCCATGAACACTGAAGCTTTCTTT. Its protein reads: CASSLGSMNTEAFF. The CDR3 plus the reference TRBV5-1 and TRBJ1-1 genes for the other parts give the full variable domain: KAGVTQTPRYLIKTRGQQVTLSCSPISGHRSVSWYQQTPGQGLQFLFEYFSETQRNKGNFPGRFSGRQFSNSRSEMNVSTLELGDSALYLCASSLGSMNTEAFFGQGTRLTVV.